This TCR beta chain was identified during a study of blood T cell repertoires in COVID-19. For the study at large: From T cells, B-cell-depleted T cells, or PBMCs came the material, which was cDNA or gDNA.

In the study's own analysis: Scientists estimated how many nucleated cells there were by amplifying reference gene primers. Profiling relied on immunoSEQ multiplex PCR, and the TCRdb table lists in-frame clones only, not all of them. V and J calls and clone size are as listed in that table; D and trimming were resolved from the DNA. The sample records under 300,000 clones, roughly 79% being singletons. Unmatched junction bases numbered 3, after V lost 6 bases and J lost 1 base. This CDR3 comprises 17 residues. CDR1 is SNHLY and CDR2 is FYNNEI in the germline V gene. The sequence was collected from a woman aged 60 to 75 with active or convalescent COVID-19. V is TRBV2 and J is TRBJ2-6, with TRBD2 matching over 13 bases. Material: peripheral blood. The CDR3 spells CASRRLAGGSGANVLTF. CDR3 DNA: TGTGCCAGCAGAAGACTAGCGGGGGGATCTGGGGCCAACGTCCTGACTTTC.